This T cell receptor (beta chain) originates from a study of cytomegalovirus exposure and HLA in healthy donors. A multiplex PCR was run with 60 Vbeta primers and 13 Jbeta primers. Profiling relied on immunoSEQ multiplex PCR, and the TCRdb table lists in-frame clones only, not all of them. Of a few hundred thousand clones detected, around 90% appear once; the ten largest clones hold less than 2%. Despite likely unrecorded immune exposures, the donors were nominally healthy at the time of sampling. The CDR3 has 15 residues. V lost 0 bases and J lost 8, with 17 bases in between. Germline V CDR1 and CDR2: SGHRS, YFSETQ.

The source is a girl aged 2-10 years in good health and CMV-seronegative. The source material was PBMCs. This chain joins TRBV5-1 and TRBJ1-2; TRBD1 is a possible D gene (6 bases). The CDR3 DNA is TGCGCCAGCAGCTTGGGACGTTTACAGGGTCGGGGCTACACCTTC. It encodes CASSLGRLQGRGYTF.